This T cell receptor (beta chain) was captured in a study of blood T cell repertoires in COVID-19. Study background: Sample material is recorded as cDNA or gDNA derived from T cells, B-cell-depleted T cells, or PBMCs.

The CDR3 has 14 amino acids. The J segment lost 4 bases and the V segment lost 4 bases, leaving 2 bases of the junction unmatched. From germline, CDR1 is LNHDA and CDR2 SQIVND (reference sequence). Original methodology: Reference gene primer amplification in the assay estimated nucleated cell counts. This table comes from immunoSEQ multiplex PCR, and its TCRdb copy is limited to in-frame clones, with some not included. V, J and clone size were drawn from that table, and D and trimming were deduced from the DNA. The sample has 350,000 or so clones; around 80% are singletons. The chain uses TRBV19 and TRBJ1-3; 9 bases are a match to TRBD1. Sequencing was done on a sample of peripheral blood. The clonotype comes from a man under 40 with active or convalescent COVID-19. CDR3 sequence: CASSNRGPGNTIYF. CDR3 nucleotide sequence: TGTGCCAGTAGTAACAGGGGGCCAGGAAACACCATATATTTT.